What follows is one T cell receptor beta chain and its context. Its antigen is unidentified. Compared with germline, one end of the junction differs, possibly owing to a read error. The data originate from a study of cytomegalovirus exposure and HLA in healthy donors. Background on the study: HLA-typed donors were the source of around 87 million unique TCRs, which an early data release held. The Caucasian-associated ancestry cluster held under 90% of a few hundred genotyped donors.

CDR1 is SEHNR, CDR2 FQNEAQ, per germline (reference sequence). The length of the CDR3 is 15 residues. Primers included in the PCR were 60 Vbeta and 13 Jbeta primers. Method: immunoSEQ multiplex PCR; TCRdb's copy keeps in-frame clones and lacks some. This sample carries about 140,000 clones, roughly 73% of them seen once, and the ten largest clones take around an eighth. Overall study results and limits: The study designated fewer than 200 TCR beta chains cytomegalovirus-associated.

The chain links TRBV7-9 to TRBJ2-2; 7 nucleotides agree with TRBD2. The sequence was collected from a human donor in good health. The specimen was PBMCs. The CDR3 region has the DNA TGTTCCAGCAGCTTACGGGGCGGGGGTTTCGGGGAGCTGTTTTTT. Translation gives CSSSLRGGGFGELFF.